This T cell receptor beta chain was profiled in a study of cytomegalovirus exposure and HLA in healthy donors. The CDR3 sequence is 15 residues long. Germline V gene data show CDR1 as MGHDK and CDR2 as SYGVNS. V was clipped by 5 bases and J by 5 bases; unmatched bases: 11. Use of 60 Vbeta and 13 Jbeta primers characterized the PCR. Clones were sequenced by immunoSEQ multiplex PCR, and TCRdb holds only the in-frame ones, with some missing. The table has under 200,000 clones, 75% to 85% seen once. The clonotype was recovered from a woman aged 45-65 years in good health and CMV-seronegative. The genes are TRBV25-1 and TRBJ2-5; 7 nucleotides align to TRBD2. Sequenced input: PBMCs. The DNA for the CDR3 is TGTGCCAGCAGTCCCGTGGGAGCGGGACGGGAGACCCAGTACTTC. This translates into CASSPVGAGRETQYF.